The T cell receptor (beta chain) under discussion was sequenced for a study of long-term antiretroviral therapy in people with HIV (dated by TCRdb to between 2021 and 2024). About the full investigation: Collection of the earliest samples took place about a decade ahead of the 2015 WHO recommendation for immediate ART, at a time when ART was typically delayed until CD4 counts fell. A retrospective serial study tested whether ART initiation and durable HIV suppression were associated with changes in peripheral blood TRB repertoire composition and diversity. No cross-contamination during QIAcube processing turned up in test extractions that ran a monoclonal T-cell line alongside about 30 polyclonal samples. From 30 to 35 adults with confirmed HIV infection, the cohort provided 150 to 200 cryopreserved PBMC samples, gathered serially across a mean of about six years (range 1-12). About two fifths of the roughly 30 participants with HIV were female.

Overall study results and their limits: Limited PBMC availability meant only the TCR beta chain was sequenced, without alpha chain pairing. No data were available on ART adherence, viral resistance or therapy changes, limiting inferences about post-ART repertoire changes. Narrower CDR3 length ranges were observed in HIV repertoires than in controls, and an antigen-experienced repertoire with only a slight naive shift after ART was suggested by the network structure. A significant increase in TRB diversity was found to be associated with ART initiation, although TRB diversity was observed to remain significantly below that of transplant donor controls even after long-term ART. Because cell numbers in pre-ART samples were limited, unsorted PBMC were profiled instead of sorted CD4+ and CD8+ T cells. At every time point, the repertoire was dominated by expanded TRB clones first identified before ART initiation, although this dominance fluctuated and, in many PLHIV, declined after ART. Samples dated from about 2004 to 2017, and the ART regimens used may be less effective than current ones.

The immunoSEQ hsTCRB v3.0 assay was used at survey level resolution to sequence the TRB variable region. A depth of 40,000-50,000 T-cell genomes per sample was targeted for TRB sequencing. TRB libraries were pooled and sequenced on an Illumina MiSeq using a v3 150-cycle kit. Per the original workflow: Repertoire analysis was performed in R inside a reproducible Nextflow workflow that covered QC, data transformation and analysis. LymphoSeq2, an R package for exploring AIRR-Seq data, was used to implement the custom analyses. Four samples that yielded fewer than 5000 total TRB sequences were excluded, so that around 190 HIV repertoires were analyzed. Among the approximately 180 HIV repertoires that were kept, 59 were collected before ART initiation and over 120 were collected after ART initiation. Repertoires were downsampled to 5000 TRB nucleotide sequences, with summary statistics averaged over 100 downsampling iterations. TRB sequences were retained for analysis only if CDR3 regions of at least seven amino acids were present. Two measures captured diversity: a Shannon entropy-derived clonality score and the Gini coefficient. In the repertoire networks, any two of the top 5000 CDR3 amino acid sequences were linked whenever the two sequences differed by an edit distance of one. For TRB CDR3 amino acid sequences, GLIPH2 was used to predict antigen specificity groups and MHC restriction. To flag known associations with CMV, EBV, HIV or tissue antigens, CDR3 amino acid sequences were compared against VDJdb and McPAS-TCR. Pre-ART, post-ART and control groups were compared with Wilcoxon signed-rank tests and Holm-Bonferroni correction. TCRdb carries this immuneACCESS record with in-frame sequences only. Its versions omit some clonotypes, under half of them owing to an unresolved V gene in the studies checked, with the rest unexplained. The V and J calls and clone size come from that table; D and trimming were worked out from the DNA. Present in this sample are roughly 25,000 clones, around 80% of which were seen just once. Together, the top ten hold roughly 5% of the sample.

On this clone itself: The antigen it binds to is not known. Base qualities were left out, and no much larger clone turns up one base away.

Participants were included only if at least one PBMC sample before ART initiation and at least two post-ART samples were available. Treatment was received in the United States of America by all participants with HIV. Before DNA extraction, cryopreserved samples containing roughly 0.9-10 million PBMC were thawed and washed. At the time of the earliest PBMC sample for each participant with HIV, ages ranged from roughly 23 to 55 years. PBMC samples from each participant spanned 1-4 timepoints before ART initiation and 2-8 timepoints after ART initiation, with a median of 7 samples. Serial HIV viral load, CD4+ T-cell count, ART history and demographic data were obtained for every participant. A Qiagen kit on a QIAcube was used to extract genomic DNA from unsorted PBMC, with samples processed in batches of 12. This receptor was identified in a woman in her twenties or thirties with HIV. The specimen was unsorted PBMCs, collected 1.1 years before starting antiretroviral therapy.

The nucleotide sequence is given as TGCGCCAGCAGCTTGGACGGTAGCAACAATGAGCAGTTCTTC. The resulting protein is CASSLDGSNNEQFF. The chain is made from TRBV5-1 and TRBJ2-1; there is no confident call for the D gene. Taken from the germline V gene, the CDR1 and CDR2 loops are SGHRS and YFSETQ. From its cysteine to its phenylalanine, the CDR3 spans 14 amino acids. Kept here is only the CDR3 DNA, which spans 42 bases and is read in frame from base 1. V gives up 0 bases and J gives up 5 bases, and the segment between their germline ends measures 9 bases.